This entry describes one T cell receptor (beta chain). Germline is not matched at one junction end, which may reflect a read error. The data are from a study of T-cell reconstitution after alpha-beta-depleted transplantation in children. The TCRbeta library incorporated unique molecular identifiers. TCRdb re-called the PCR reads with MiXCR, one entry per CDR3 protein. The sample carries 400,000 to 500,000 distinct CDR3 sequences, about 11% recorded once. The germline V gene encodes CDR1 LNHDA and CDR2 SQIVND (reference sequence). This CDR3 is built from 12 residues. The receptor was isolated from a human donor who donated a stem cell graft to a child with acute myeloid leukemia. Source: PBMCs from the stem cell graft donor, taken from the stem cell graft. The V and J genes are TRBV19 and TRBJ1-2, with D maybe TRBD1 (5 bases). CDR3 nucleotide sequence: TGTGCCAGTAGAGAGGGGTTCGCTGGCCACACCTTC. This encodes CASREGFAGHTF.